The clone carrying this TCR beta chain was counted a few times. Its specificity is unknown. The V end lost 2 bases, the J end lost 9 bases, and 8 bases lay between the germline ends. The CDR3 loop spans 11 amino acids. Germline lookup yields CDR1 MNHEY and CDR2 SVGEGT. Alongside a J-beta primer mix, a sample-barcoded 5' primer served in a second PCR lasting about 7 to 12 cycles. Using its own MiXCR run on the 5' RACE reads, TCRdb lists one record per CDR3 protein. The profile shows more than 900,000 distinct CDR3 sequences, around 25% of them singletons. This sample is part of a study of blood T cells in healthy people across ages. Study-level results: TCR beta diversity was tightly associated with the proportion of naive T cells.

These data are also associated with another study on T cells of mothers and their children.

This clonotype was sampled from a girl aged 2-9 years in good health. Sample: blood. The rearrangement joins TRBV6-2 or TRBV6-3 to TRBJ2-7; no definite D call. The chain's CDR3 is CASSYRGLQYF. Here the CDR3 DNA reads TGTGCCAGCAGTTACCGTGGCCTGCAGTACTTC.